The clone carrying this T cell receptor (beta chain) is a singleton in its sample. The V gene's germline CDR1 is LNHDA and CDR2 SQIVND (reference sequence). The CDR3 contains 15 residues. The V end lost 3 bases, the J end lost 1 base, and 9 bases lay between the germline ends. Assay used: immunoSEQ multiplex PCR; TCRdb lists only in-frame clones, some missing. Of about 200,000 clones listed, 89% are singletons. Donors were grouped by their self-reported clinical history. These data belong to a study of blood T cell repertoires in COVID-19. Study background: Sources were T cells, B-cell-depleted T cells, or PBMCs; the material itself was cDNA or gDNA.

The V and J genes are TRBV19 and TRBJ2-2; D remains unclear. The sequencing sample was made of PBMCs or T cells enriched from blood (not recorded which). The receptor was derived from a middle-aged woman with acute COVID-19. CDR3 residues: CASSMRRQNTGELFF. DNA of the CDR3: TGTGCCAGTAGTATGCGGCGGCAGAACACCGGGGAGCTGTTTTTT.